This TCR beta chain stems from a study of cytomegalovirus exposure and HLA in healthy donors. The PCR used 60 Vbeta and 13 Jbeta primers. The repertoire was sequenced with immunoSEQ multiplex PCR; TCRdb's copy has only in-frame clones and lacks some. The table includes about 120,000 clones, roughly 77% detected once. With 1 base clipped from V and 0 bases from J, the junction kept 2 bases outside the gene matches. This CDR3 has 15 amino acids. Germline lookup yields CDR1 MGHDK and CDR2 SYGVNS. About this clone: Antigen specificity is unknown.

The study's findings and limits: TCR beta V segments were, for the most part, productive about 87% or about 30% of the time in an earlier analysis.

The genes are TRBV25-1 and TRBJ2-5; TRBD1 agrees at 7 bases. The sequenced sample was PBMCs. This TCR was sampled from a man aged 35-49 years in good health and CMV-seronegative. CDR3 sequence (DNA): TGTGCCAGCAGTGAATCGGACAGGTACCAAGAGACCCAGTACTTC. Protein: CASSESDRYQETQYF.